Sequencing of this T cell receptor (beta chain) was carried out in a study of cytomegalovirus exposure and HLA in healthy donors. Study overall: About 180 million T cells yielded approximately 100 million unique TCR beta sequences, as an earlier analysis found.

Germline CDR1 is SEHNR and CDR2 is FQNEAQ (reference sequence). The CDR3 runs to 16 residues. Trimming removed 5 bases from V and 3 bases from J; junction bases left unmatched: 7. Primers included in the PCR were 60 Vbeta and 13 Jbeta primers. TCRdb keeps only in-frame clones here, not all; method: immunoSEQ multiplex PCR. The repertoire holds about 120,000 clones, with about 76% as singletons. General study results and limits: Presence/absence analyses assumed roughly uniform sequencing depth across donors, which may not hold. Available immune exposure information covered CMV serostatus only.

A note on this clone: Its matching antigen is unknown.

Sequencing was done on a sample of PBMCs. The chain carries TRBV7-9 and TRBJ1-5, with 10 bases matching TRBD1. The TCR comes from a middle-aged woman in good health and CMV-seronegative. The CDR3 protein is CASSPGTGAYNQPQHF. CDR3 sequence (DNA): TGTGCCAGCAGCCCCGGGACAGGGGCATACAATCAGCCCCAGCATTTT.